The clone carrying this T cell receptor (beta chain) showed up just a few times. This sample is part of a study of T-cell memory formation after mild COVID-19. Trimming removed 4 bases from V and 4 bases from J, with 13 bases in between. This CDR3 is built from 14 residues. Germline V gene data show CDR1 as SGHTA and CDR2 as FQGNSA. With constant-segment primers, 5'RACE yielded cDNA libraries of TCR alpha and TCR beta that carried sample barcodes and UMIs. MiXCR was run by TCRdb on the 5' RACE reads, yielding one entry per CDR3 protein. Counted here are 400,000 or so distinct CDR3 sequences, roughly 20% occurring once; the ten biggest clones make up 8.4%.

This TCR came from an adult woman who had mild COVID-19 (a few samples of this study predate the infection). Cell type and time point are not known. The chain joins TRBV7-2 to TRBJ1-2; unclear D gene. Source material: PBMCs or a T cell subset sorted from them (not recorded which). Written as DNA, the CDR3 is TGTGCCAGCAGCTCCTCCCATGGATTCTATGGCTACACCTTC. This translates into CASSSSHGFYGYTF.